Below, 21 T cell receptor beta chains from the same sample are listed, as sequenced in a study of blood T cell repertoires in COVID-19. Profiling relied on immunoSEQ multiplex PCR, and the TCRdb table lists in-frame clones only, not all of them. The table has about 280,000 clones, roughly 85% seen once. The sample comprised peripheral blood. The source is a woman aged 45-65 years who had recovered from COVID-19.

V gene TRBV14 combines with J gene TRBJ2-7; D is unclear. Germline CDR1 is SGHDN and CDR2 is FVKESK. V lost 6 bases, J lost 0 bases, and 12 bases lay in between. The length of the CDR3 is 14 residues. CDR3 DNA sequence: TGTGCCAGCAGTCCTCTAGTAACCTCCTACGAGCAGTACTTC. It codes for CASSPLVTSYEQYF.

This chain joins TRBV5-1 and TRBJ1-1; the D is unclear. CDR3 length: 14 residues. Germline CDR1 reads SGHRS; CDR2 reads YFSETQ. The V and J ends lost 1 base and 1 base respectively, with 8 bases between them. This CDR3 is CASSLSSGNTEAFF. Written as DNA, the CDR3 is TGCGCCAGCAGCTTGTCATCCGGGAACACTGAAGCTTTCTTT.

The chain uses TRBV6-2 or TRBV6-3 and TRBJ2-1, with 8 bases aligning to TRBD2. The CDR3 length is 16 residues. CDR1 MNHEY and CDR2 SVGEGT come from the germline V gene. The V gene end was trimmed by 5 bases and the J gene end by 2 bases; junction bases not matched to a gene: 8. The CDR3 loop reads CASSQPGGRTYNEQFF. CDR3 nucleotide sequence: TGTGCCAGCAGTCAACCGGGGGGGAGGACCTACAATGAGCAGTTCTTC.

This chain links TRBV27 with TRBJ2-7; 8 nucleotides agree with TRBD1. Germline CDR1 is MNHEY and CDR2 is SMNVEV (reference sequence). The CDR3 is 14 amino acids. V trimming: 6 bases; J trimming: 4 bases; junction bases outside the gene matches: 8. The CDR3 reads CASRRQGSRYEQYF. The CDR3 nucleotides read TGTGCCAGCAGACGACAGGGGAGCCGGTACGAGCAGTACTTC.

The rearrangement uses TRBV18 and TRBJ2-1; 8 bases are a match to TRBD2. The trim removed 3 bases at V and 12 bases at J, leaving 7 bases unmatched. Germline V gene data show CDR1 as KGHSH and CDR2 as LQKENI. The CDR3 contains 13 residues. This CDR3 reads CASSPAPGGGQFF. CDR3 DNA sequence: TGTGCCAGCTCACCCGCGCCCGGGGGGGGGCAGTTCTTC.

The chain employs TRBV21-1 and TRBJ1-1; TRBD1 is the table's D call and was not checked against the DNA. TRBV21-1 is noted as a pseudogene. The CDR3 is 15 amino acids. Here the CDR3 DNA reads TGTGCCAGCAGCCCCCGGGACAGGGAGGGTACTGAAGCTTTCTTT. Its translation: CASSPRDREGTEAFF.

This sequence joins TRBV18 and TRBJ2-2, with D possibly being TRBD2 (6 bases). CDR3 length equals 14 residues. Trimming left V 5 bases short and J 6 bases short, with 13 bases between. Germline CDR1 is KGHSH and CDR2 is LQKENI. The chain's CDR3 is CASSGGTQPGELFF. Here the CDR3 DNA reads TGTGCCAGCTCAGGCGGGACTCAGCCCGGGGAGCTGTTTTTT.

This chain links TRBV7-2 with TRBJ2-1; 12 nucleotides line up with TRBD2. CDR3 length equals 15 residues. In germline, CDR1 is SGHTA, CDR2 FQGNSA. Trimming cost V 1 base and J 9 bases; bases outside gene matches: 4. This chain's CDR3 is CASSLVGTSGREQFF. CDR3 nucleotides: TGTGCCAGCAGCTTAGTCGGGACTAGCGGGCGTGAGCAGTTCTTC.

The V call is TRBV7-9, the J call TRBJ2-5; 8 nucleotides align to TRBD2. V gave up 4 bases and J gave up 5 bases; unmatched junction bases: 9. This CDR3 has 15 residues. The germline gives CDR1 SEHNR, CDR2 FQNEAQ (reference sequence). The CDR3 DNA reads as TGTGCCAGCAGCTCCCCGGGGGGGGCCGGTGAGACCCAGTACTTC. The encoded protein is CASSSPGGAGETQYF.

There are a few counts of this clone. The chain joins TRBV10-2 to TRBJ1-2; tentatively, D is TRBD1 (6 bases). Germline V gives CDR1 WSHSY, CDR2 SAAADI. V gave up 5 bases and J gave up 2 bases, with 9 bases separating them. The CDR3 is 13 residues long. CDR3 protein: CASSSTGNYGYTF. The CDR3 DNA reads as TGCGCCAGCAGTTCAACAGGGAACTATGGCTACACCTTC.

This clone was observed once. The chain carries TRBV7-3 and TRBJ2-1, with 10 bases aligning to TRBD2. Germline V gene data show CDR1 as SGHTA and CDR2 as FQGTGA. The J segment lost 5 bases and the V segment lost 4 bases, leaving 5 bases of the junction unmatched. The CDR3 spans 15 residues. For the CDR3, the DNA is TGTGCCAGCAGCTGGACTAGCGGATATGACAATGAGCAGTTCTTC. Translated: CASSWTSGYDNEQFF.

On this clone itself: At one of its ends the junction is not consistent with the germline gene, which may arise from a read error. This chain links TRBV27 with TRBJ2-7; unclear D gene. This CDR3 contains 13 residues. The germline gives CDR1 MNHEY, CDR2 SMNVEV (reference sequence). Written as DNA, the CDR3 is TGTGCCAGCAGTGTATCCTCCTTCTACGAGCAGTACTTC. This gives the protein CASSVSSFYEQYF.

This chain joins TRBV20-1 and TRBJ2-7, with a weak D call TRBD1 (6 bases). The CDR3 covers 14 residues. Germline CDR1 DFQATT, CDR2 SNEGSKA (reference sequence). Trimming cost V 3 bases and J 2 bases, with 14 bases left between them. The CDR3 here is CSASKQGSTYEQYF. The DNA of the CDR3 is TGCAGTGCTAGTAAACAGGGTAGCACCTACGAGCAGTACTTC.

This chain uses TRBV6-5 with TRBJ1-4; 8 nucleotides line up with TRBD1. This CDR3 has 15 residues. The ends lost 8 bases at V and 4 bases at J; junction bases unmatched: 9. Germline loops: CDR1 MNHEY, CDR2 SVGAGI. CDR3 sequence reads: CASGRPDRGNEKLFF. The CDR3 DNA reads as TGTGCCAGCGGTAGACCCGACAGGGGTAATGAAAAACTGTTTTTT.

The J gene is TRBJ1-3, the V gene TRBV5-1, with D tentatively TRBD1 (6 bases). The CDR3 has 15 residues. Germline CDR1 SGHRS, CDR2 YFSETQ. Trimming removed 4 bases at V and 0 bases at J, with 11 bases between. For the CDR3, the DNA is TGCGCCAGCAGCCTGGGACAAGACTCTGGAAACACCATATATTTT. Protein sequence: CASSLGQDSGNTIYF.

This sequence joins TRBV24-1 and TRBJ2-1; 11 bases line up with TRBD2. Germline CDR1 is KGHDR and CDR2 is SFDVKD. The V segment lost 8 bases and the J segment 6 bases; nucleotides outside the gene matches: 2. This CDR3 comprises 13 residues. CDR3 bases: TGTGCCACCAAAGGACTAGCGGGCAATGAGCAGTTCTTC. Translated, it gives CATKGLAGNEQFF.

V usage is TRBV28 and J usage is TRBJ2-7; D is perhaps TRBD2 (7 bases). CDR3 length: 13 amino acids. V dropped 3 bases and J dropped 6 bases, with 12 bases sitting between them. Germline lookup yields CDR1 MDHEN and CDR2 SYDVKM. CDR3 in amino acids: CASSLGGRVEQYF. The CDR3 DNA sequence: TGTGCCAGCAGTTTGGGGGGGCGGGTCGAGCAGTACTTC.

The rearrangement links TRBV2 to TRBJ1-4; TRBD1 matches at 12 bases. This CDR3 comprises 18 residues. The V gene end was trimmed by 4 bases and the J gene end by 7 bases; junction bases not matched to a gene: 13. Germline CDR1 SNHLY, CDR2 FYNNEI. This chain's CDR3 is CASSAPGQGAWGREKLFF. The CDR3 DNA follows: TGTGCCAGCAGTGCCCCGGGACAGGGGGCGTGGGGCCGTGAAAAACTGTTTTTT.

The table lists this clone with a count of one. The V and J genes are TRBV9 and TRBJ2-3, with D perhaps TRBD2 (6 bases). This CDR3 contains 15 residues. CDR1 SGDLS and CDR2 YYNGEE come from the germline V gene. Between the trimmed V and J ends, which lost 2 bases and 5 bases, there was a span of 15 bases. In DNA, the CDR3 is TGTGCCAGCAGCGTGACCCCCTCCGGGGGAGATACGCAGTATTTT. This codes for CASSVTPSGGDTQYF.

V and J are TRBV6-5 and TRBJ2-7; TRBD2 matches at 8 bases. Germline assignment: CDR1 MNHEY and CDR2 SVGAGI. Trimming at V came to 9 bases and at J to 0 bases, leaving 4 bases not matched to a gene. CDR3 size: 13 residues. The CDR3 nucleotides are TGTGCCAGAACCGGGACTAGCTCCTACGAGCAGTACTTC. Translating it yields CARTGTSSYEQYF.

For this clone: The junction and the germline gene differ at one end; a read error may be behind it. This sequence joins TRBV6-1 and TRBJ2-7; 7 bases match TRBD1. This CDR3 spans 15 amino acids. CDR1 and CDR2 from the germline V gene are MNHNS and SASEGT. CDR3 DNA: TGTGCCAGCAGGGAAGGGACAGCACTCTCCTACGAGCAGTACTTC. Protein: CASREGTALSYEQYF.